This TCR beta chain was obtained from a study of T cell responses to AZD1222 COVID-19 vaccine. About this clone itself: Its cognate antigen is unknown.

Some second doses came at about 4 weeks and others at about 12 weeks; these were pooled. Germline loops: CDR1 MNHEY, CDR2 SVGAGI. The CDR3 length is 12 residues. The V gene lost 4 bases and the J gene lost 8 bases, with 11 bases spanning the gap. Clones were sequenced by immunoSEQ multiplex PCR, and TCRdb holds only the in-frame ones, with some missing. Here the sample spans fewer than 200,000 clones, roughly 94% being singletons. Whole-study results and caveats: The study found Spike-specific TCR breadth and depth rose after two AZD1222 doses. Sampling that yielded the repertoires occurred only after the peak T cell response. Clonal diversity was possibly underestimated, and white British individuals and females predominated among donors.

J is TRBJ1-1 and V is TRBV6-5; no definite D call. Sequences were derived from peripheral blood, sampled 28 days after the second AZD1222 dose. The receptor was isolated from an adult who received the AZD1222 COVID-19 vaccine. Here the CDR3 reads CASSSRVGEAFF. In nucleotides, the CDR3 is TGTGCCAGCAGTTCTCGAGTAGGGGAAGCTTTCTTT.